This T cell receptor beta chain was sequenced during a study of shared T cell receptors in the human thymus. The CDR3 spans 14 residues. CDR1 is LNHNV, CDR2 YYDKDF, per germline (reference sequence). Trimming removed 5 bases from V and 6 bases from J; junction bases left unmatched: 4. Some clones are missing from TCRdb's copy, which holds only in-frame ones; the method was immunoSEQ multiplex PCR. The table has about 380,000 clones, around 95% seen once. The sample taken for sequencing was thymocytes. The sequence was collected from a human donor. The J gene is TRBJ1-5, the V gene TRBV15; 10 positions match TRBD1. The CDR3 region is CATSLRTGGQPQHF. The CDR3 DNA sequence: TGTGCCACCAGCTTACGGACAGGGGGTCAGCCCCAGCATTTT.